Here is one TCR beta chain with its context. This record comes from a study of tumor-infiltrating lymphocytes in primary liver carcinoma. Out of unsorted whole blood came the blood RNA, and germline DNA was extracted as well. Starting material of 500 ng total RNA yielded TCR beta cDNA via a constant-region primer. ARM-PCR, slightly modified, supplied the TCR beta libraries through three nested multiplex PCR rounds. Each CDR3 protein gets one entry after TCRdb re-called the multiplex PCR reads with MiXCR. Among hundreds of thousands of distinct CDR3 sequences listed, approximately 60% were seen once. The receptor was derived from a man aged 40-49 years with primary liver carcinoma and hepatitis B virus infection. Sequenced input: peripheral blood.

The CDR3 region is CANSSGTGRPSGSNQYF. CDR3 sequence (DNA): TGTGCCAACAGTTCCGGGACAGGGAGGCCTAGCGGATCGAACCAGTACTTC. The V call is TRBV5-6, the J call TRBJ2-7, with 9 bases aligning to TRBD1. This CDR3 contains 17 residues. Germline lookup yields CDR1 SGHDT and CDR2 YYEEEE. Trimming at V came to 9 bases and at J to 10 bases, leaving 26 bases not matched to a gene.